Each of the 15 T cell receptor beta chains below was sequenced from the same sample in a study of CD8 T cells in Susac syndrome. After extraction with the RNeasy kit, about 0.5 to 1 ug of the RNA was reverse transcribed using random hexamers. TCRdb reprocessed the immunoSEQ multiplex PCR reads with MiXCR, giving one entry per CDR3 protein. Of roughly 250,000 distinct CDR3 sequences in the sample, around 96% were seen once. Sequenced input: CD4+ T cells from PBMCs. The receptors originated from a human donor with Susac syndrome.

The rearrangement joins TRBV29-1 to TRBJ2-7; the D is unclear. This CDR3 comprises 12 residues. With 3 bases removed from V and 4 bases from J, the gap between germline ends came to 10 bases. Germline-derived CDR1 and CDR2 are SQVTM and ANQGSEA. CDR3 nucleotide sequence: TGCAGCGTTGAGGGCAGCCTTTACGAGCAGTACTTC. Translating gives CSVEGSLYEQYF.

The V and J genes are TRBV13 and TRBJ2-7, with D tentatively TRBD2 (6 bases). CDR1 and CDR2 from the germline V gene are PRHDT and FYEKMQ (reference sequence). Trimming took 7 bases from V and 1 from J, leaving 11 bases between them. CDR3 length: 13 residues. CDR3 sequence: CASIRAGSYEQYF. The CDR3 DNA sequence: TGTGCCAGCATCCGGGCGGGGTCCTACGAGCAGTACTTC.

The chain links TRBV18 to TRBJ2-1, with 9 bases fitting TRBD1. Per germline, CDR1 KGHSH and CDR2 LQKENI. V shed 4 bases, J shed 5 bases, and the junction held 6 bases outside the gene matches. CDR3 length: 15 amino acids. The CDR3 DNA reads TGTGCCAGCTCACTGGCTGGACAGGGGAACAATGAGCAGTTCTTC. Translation: CASSLAGQGNNEQFF.

The V and J genes are TRBV30 and TRBJ2-7; TRBD1 aligns across 7 bases. CDR1 is GTSNPN, CDR2 SVGIG, per germline (reference sequence). Trimming removed 3 bases from V and 0 bases from J; junction bases left unmatched: 8. The CDR3 has 15 amino acids. The chain's CDR3 is CAWRETGESSYEQYF. As DNA, the CDR3 is TGTGCCTGGAGGGAAACAGGGGAGAGCTCCTACGAGCAGTACTTC.

The gene calls are TRBV6-1 and TRBJ1-5, with D possibly TRBD1 on 5 matching bases. V shed 5 bases and J shed 0 bases, with 14 bases lying between them. The CDR3 is made up of 16 amino acids. The germline V gene has CDR1 MNHNS and CDR2 SASEGT. The CDR3 coding sequence is TGTGCCAGCAGTCCTAGACAGTACCTTAGCAATCAGCCCCAGCATTTT. Translation: CASSPRQYLSNQPQHF.

This rearrangement joins TRBV20-1 to TRBJ2-2; unclear D gene. V was shortened by 3 bases and J by 3 bases, with 8 bases between the two germline ends. The CDR3 is made up of 13 amino acids. In germline, CDR1 is DFQATT, CDR2 SNEGSKA (reference sequence). The CDR3, as DNA: TGCAGTGCTAGGCCTCATGACACCGGGGAGCTGTTTTTT. Residues: CSARPHDTGELFF.

V and J are TRBV10-3 and TRBJ2-1; TRBD2 matches 8 bases. CDR3 length equals 16 residues. Germline V lookup: CDR1 ENHRY, CDR2 SYGVKD. Losses at the gene ends were 7 bases for V and 2 bases for J; bases not matched to a gene: 10. CDR3 amino acids: CAITPNGRATYNEQFF. The CDR3 region has the DNA TGTGCCATCACCCCCAACGGGAGGGCCACCTACAATGAGCAGTTCTTC.

This rearrangement joins TRBV20-1 to TRBJ2-3, with D hard to call. Germline CDR1 reads DFQATT; CDR2 reads SNEGSKA (reference sequence). V lost 0 bases and J 3 bases, leaving 7 bases between the germline ends. There are 13 residues in the CDR3. CDR3 nucleotide sequence: TGCAGTGCTAGAGATTTTCGGACAGATACGCAGTATTTT. This translates into CSARDFRTDTQYF.

The J gene is TRBJ1-1, the V gene TRBV5-4, with D tentatively TRBD1 (6 bases). V was cut by 3 bases and J by 2 bases, with 14 bases left in between. Germline CDR1 SGHNT, CDR2 YYREEE (reference sequence). This CDR3 contains 15 residues. CDR3 DNA: TGTGCCAGCAGCTCGGCAGGGGTACGTAACACTGAAGCTTTCTTT. As protein: CASSSAGVRNTEAFF.

This clonotype has just one count. The chain carries TRBV7-3 and TRBJ2-1; 9 nucleotides align to TRBD2. V dropped 3 bases and J dropped 4; count of bases not matched to a gene: 4. The germline V gene has CDR1 SGHTA and CDR2 FQGTGA. CDR3 length: 15 residues. CDR3 loop: CASSFMREGYNEQFF. DNA for the CDR3: TGTGCCAGCAGCTTCATGCGGGAGGGTTACAATGAGCAGTTCTTC.

This chain connects TRBV12-3 or TRBV12-4 to TRBJ1-1; possible D gene TRBD1, 6 bases. Between the trimmed V and J ends, which lost 5 bases and 1 base, there was a span of 14 bases. The length of the CDR3 is 15 residues. The CDR3 region has the DNA TGTGCCAGCAGTCCCGAAGGGGGGAGGAACACTGAAGCTTTCTTT. It codes for CASSPEGGRNTEAFF.

The chain combines TRBV4-1 with TRBJ2-1; D may match TRBD1 or TRBD2 (6 bases each). CDR3 size: 16 residues. Germline V gene lookup returns CDR1 MGHRA and CDR2 YSYEKL. The V end lost 5 bases, the J end lost 4 bases, and 18 bases lay between the germline ends. CDR3 protein: CASSGKPGATYNEQFF. For the CDR3, the DNA is TGCGCCAGCAGCGGCAAGCCGGGGGCGACGTACAATGAGCAGTTCTTC.

This chain connects TRBV5-1 to TRBJ2-7; D assignment may be TRBD1 or TRBD2 (5 bases each). This CDR3 contains 16 residues. The germline V gene has CDR1 SGHRS and CDR2 YFSETQ. The V end was cut by 2 bases, the J end by 3 bases, with 18 bases between. This chain's CDR3 is CASSFGDGRIHYEQYF. DNA of the CDR3: TGCGCCAGCAGCTTTGGGGACGGACGTATTCACTACGAGCAGTACTTC.

The J gene is TRBJ1-1, the V gene TRBV4-2, with D unclear. This CDR3 spans 15 amino acids. Trimming shortened V by 0 bases and J by 5 bases, and 13 bases separated the two germline ends. CDR1 and CDR2 from the germline V gene are LGHNA and YNFKEQ. CDR3 nucleotides: TGTGCCAGCAGCCAAGAGTTAAGGGAAGGGACTGAAGCTTTCTTT. Its translation is CASSQELREGTEAFF.

The chain is built from TRBV20-1 and TRBJ2-6; D is ambiguous. The CDR3 runs 14 residues. The germline V gene has CDR1 DFQATT and CDR2 SNEGSKA (reference sequence). Trimming pared 3 bases from V and 0 bases from J, leaving 6 bases between. The CDR3 sequence is CSASADSGANVLTF. As DNA, the CDR3 is TGCAGTGCTAGTGCGGACTCTGGGGCCAACGTCCTGACTTTC.